A selection of T cell receptor beta chains follows, all from one sample in a study of CD8+ T cells in alopecia areata. Sequencing was performed with immunoSEQ multiplex PCR; in TCRdb, only in-frame clones are kept and a portion is missing. Of approximately 150,000 clones detected, 50% to 75% appear once; the ten largest clones hold more than 15%. Source: CD4+ T cells sorted from blood, taken between weeks 55 and 65, from a patient treated with tofacitinib. The receptors were gathered from a human donor with alopecia areata. Each CDR3 is given with its conserved first and last residue. The order of the fields is J gene, D gene, clone size, V gene, CDR3 DNA, CDR3 protein. The D gene is left open where the match is weak. Some rows mark clone size as missing; the rest say once, few, many or name a class of expanded clone.

J: TRBJ2-4
D: NA
size: NA
V: TRBV30
DNA: TGTGCCTGGAGTGGCCTGAACATTCAGTACTTC
CDR3: CAWSGLNIQYF

J: TRBJ2-7
D: NA
size: NA
V: TRBV15
DNA: TGTGCCACCAGCAGAGGTGGGGAGTCCTACGAGCAGTACTTC
CDR3: CATSRGGESYEQYF

J: TRBJ2-7
D: NA
size: NA
V: TRBV5-1
DNA: TGCGCCAGCAGCCCGGCGGGGAGACAGTACGAGCAGTACTTC
CDR3: CASSPAGRQYEQYF

J: TRBJ2-7
D: TRBD2
size: NA
V: TRBV5-1
DNA: TGCGCCAGCAGCCCCGCCCTTAGCGGGGGGTTCTACGAGCAGTACTTC
CDR3: CASSPALSGGFYEQYF

J: TRBJ2-5
D: NA
size: NA
V: TRBV6-1
DNA: TGTGCCAGCGTACTGGGCCTACAAGAGACCCAGTACTTC
CDR3: CASVLGLQETQYF

J: TRBJ1-4
D: TRBD1
size: few
V: TRBV7-2
DNA: TGTGCCAGCAGCTTCCGGACAGGGGGAGGGGAAAAACTGTTTTTT
CDR3: CASSFRTGGGEKLFF

J: TRBJ1-2
D: NA
size: once
V: TRBV30
DNA: TGTGCCTGGAGAGTAACAGGGACCTATGGCTACACCTTC
CDR3: CAWRVTGTYGYTF

J: TRBJ2-5
D: NA
size: NA
V: TRBV29-1
DNA: TGCAGCGGAGGCAGGGGCCAAGAGACCCAGTACTTC
CDR3: CSGGRGQETQYF

J: TRBJ2-5
D: TRBD2
size: NA
V: TRBV7-2
DNA: TGTGCCAGCGGGGCACGGGGGAGCGGGGGGCTACAAGAGACCCAGTACTTC
CDR3: CASGARGSGGLQETQYF

J: TRBJ2-3
D: TRBD2
size: NA
V: TRBV27
DNA: TGTGCCAGCAGACTAGCGGTTCAGGATACGCAGTATTTT
CDR3: CASRLAVQDTQYF

J: TRBJ2-3
D: TRBD1
size: NA
V: TRBV15
DNA: TGTGCCACCAGTAACAGGGACAGGGGCACAGATACGCAGTATTTT
CDR3: CATSNRDRGTDTQYF